This TCR beta chain was observed in a study of Graves' ophthalmopathy and Graves' hyperthyroidism. The CDR3 totals 12 residues. Looked up from germline, CDR1 is LGHNA and CDR2 is YSLEER. Trimming stripped 1 base from V and 4 bases from J, with 3 bases between. Investigators amplified TCR beta CDR3 regions from RNA transcripts. Second-round multiplex PCR followed a first-round RT-PCR using HTBI primers. TCRdb processed the multiplex PCR reads anew with MiXCR; each CDR3 protein has one entry. The sample consists of 350,000 to 400,000 distinct CDR3 sequences, about a sixth of them appearing once. This clonotype showed up many times. The antigen is not known. General study results and limits: The authors also found most expanded thyroid clonotypes above 0.001 frequency in blood.

The material sequenced was peripheral blood. The chain carries TRBV4-3 and TRBJ2-3; D unclear. This TCR was recovered from a woman aged 18-30 years with Graves' ophthalmopathy. DNA of the CDR3: TGCGCCAGCAGCCAAGGATCAGATACGCAGTATTTT. Its protein is CASSQGSDTQYF.